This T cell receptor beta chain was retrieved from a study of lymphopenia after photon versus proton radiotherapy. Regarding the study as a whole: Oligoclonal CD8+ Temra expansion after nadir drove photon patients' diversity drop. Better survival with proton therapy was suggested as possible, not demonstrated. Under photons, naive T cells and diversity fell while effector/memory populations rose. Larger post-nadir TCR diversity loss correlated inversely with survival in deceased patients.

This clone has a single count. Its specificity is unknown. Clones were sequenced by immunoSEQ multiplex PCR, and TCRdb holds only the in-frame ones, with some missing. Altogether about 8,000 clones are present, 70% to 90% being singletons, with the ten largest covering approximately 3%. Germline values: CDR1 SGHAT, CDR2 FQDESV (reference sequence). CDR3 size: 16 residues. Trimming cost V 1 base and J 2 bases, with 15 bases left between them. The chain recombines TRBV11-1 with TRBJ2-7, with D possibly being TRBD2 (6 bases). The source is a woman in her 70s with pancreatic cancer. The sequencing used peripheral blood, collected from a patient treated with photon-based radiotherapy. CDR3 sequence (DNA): TGTGCCAGCAGCTTAGGCCTGACTAGTGGCGCCTACGAGCAGTACTTC. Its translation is CASSLGLTSGAYEQYF.